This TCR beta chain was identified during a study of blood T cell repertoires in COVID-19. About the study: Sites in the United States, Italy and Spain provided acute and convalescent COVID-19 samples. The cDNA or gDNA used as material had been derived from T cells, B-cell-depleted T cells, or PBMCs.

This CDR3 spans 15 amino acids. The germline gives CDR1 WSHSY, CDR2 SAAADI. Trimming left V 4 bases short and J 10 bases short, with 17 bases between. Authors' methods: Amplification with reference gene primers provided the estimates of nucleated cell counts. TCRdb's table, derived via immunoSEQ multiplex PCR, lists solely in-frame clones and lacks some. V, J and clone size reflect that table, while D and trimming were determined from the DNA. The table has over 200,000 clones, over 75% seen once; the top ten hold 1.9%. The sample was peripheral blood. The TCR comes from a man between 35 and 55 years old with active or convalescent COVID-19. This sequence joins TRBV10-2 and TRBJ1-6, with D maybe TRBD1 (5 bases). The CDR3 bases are TGCGCCAGCAGTGTTCCGCCCGGGGGACGATCACCCCTCCACTTT. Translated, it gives CASSVPPGGRSPLHF.